This paragraph covers one T cell receptor (beta chain) sequence. Sequenced by immunoSEQ multiplex PCR; TCRdb stores in-frame clones only, minus some. The sample shows about 150,000 clones, 90% of them seen only once. These data come from a study of T cell responses to AZD1222 COVID-19 vaccine. Across the study: Pooling was applied to second doses at about 4 or about 12 weeks.

Trimming took 6 bases from V and 5 from J, leaving 9 bases between them. The CDR3 extends over 12 amino acids. Germline-derived CDR1 and CDR2 are SNHLY and FYNNEI. The starting material was peripheral blood, obtained on day 0 of AZD1222 vaccination. This rearrangement joins TRBV2 to TRBJ2-3; D remains ambiguous. The TCR comes from an adult in good health. As DNA, the CDR3 is TGTGCCAGCAGGTGGCCTGAAGATACGCAGTATTTT. Protein: CASRWPEDTQYF.